The 32 T cell receptor beta chains below come from one sample, sequenced in a study of blood T cell repertoires in COVID-19. The table came from immunoSEQ multiplex PCR; TCRdb's copy has only in-frame clones and leaves some out. The sample has some 250,000 clones; 87% are singletons. Sequenced material: peripheral blood. The origin of the receptors is a man aged 55 to 70 who had recovered from COVID-19.

The chain employs TRBV5-1 and TRBJ1-5; TRBD1 matches at 9 bases. The CDR3 covers 16 residues. Looked up from germline, CDR1 is SGHRS and CDR2 is YFSETQ. V lost 4 bases to trimming and J lost 6 bases; unmatched junction nucleotides: 11. The chain's CDR3 is CASSPTGQGPSQPQHF. In nucleotides, the CDR3 is TGCGCCAGCAGCCCGACGGGACAGGGCCCCAGTCAGCCCCAGCATTTT.

CDR3 protein: CASSIRGRRSSYEQYV. DNA for the CDR3: TGTGCCAGCAGCATTCGGGGGAGGAGGAGTTCCTACGAGCAGTACGTC. The chain joins TRBV21-1 to TRBJ2-7; the D call TRBD2 from the table was never checked on the DNA. TRBV21-1 is listed as a pseudogene. The CDR3 runs 16 residues.

This rearrangement joins TRBV10-1 to TRBJ1-2; the match to TRBD1 covers 8 bases. The V gene end was trimmed by 8 bases and the J gene end by 8 bases; junction bases not matched to a gene: 10. The CDR3 extends over 13 amino acids. Germline loops: CDR1 WNHNN, CDR2 SYGVQD (reference sequence). The CDR3 sequence is CASPLRTGIGYTF. DNA of the CDR3: TGCGCCAGCCCACTCCGGACAGGGATCGGCTACACCTTC.

V usage is TRBV7-9 and J usage is TRBJ2-5, with a possible D match to TRBD1 (6 bases). V lost 1 base and J 4 bases, leaving 25 bases between the germline ends. This CDR3 has 19 residues. CDR1 and CDR2 (germline): SEHNR, FQNEAQ (reference sequence). CDR3 in DNA: TGTGCCAGCAGCTTAGGGTATGGGGTGGGGACATTGACGGGAGAGACCCAGTACTTC. It codes for CASSLGYGVGTLTGETQYF.

This clone was found once. The chain employs TRBV3-1 (or the pseudogene TRBV3-2) and TRBJ2-5; TRBD2 agrees at 8 bases. The CDR3 runs to 14 residues. The junction had 2 bases not matched to a gene; V was cut back by 4 bases and J by 1 base. Germline CDR1 LGHDT, CDR2 YNNKEL (reference sequence). The CDR3 region has the DNA TGTGCCAGCAGCCCTGGACTAGCCCAAGAGACCCAGTACTTC. Its protein is CASSPGLAQETQYF.

CDR3 loop: CASSHRVSTQYF. Written as DNA, the CDR3 is TGTGCCAGCAGTCACAGGGTATCGACCCAGTACTTC. The chain joins TRBV12-3 or TRBV12-4 to TRBJ2-5; TRBD1 is a possible D gene (6 bases). V was cut by 5 bases and J by 7 bases, with 11 bases left in between. CDR3 length: 12 residues.

V and J are TRBV5-1 and TRBJ2-5, with D perhaps matching TRBD2 (6 bases). Germline loops: CDR1 SGHRS, CDR2 YFSETQ. The CDR3 spans 13 residues. V was cut by 0 bases and J by 5 bases, with 8 bases left in between. The CDR3 here is CASSLEGRETQYF. The CDR3 DNA reads as TGCGCCAGCAGCTTGGAGGGGAGGGAGACCCAGTACTTC.

The V gene is TRBV2, the J gene TRBJ1-6; unclear D gene. V lost 2 bases and J 6 bases, leaving 5 bases between the germline ends. Germline lookup yields CDR1 SNHLY and CDR2 FYNNEI. The CDR3 has 13 amino acids. The CDR3 region is CASSERVNSPLHF. CDR3 nucleotide sequence: TGTGCCAGCAGTGAACGGGTTAATTCACCCCTCCACTTT.

This clone has only a few counts. The chain joins TRBV24-1 to TRBJ2-5, with 13 bases aligning to TRBD2. With V trimmed by 2 bases and J by 1 base, 3 bases remained unmatched. The CDR3 is 17 amino acids. CDR1 is KGHDR, CDR2 SFDVKD, per germline. The CDR3 bases are TGTGCCACCAGTGATTCGGGACTAGCGGGGTTCCAAGAGACCCAGTACTTC. This gives the protein CATSDSGLAGFQETQYF.

This chain joins TRBV5-1 and TRBJ2-1; D uncertain. This CDR3 is built from 11 residues. Trimming took 5 bases from V and 5 from J, leaving 5 bases between them. Germline V gene data show CDR1 as SGHRS and CDR2 as YFSETQ. In DNA, the CDR3 is TGCGCCAGCAGAATAAACAATGAGCAGTTCTTC. It codes for CASRINNEQFF.

V usage is TRBV18 and J usage is TRBJ2-7; TRBD2 matches at 7 bases. The CDR3 length is 16 residues. Germline-derived CDR1 and CDR2 are KGHSH and LQKENI. V dropped 3 bases and J dropped 4; count of bases not matched to a gene: 12. In DNA, the CDR3 is TGTGCCAGCTCACCGGTTTTATACGGGGGGTATTACGAGCAGTACTTC. As protein: CASSPVLYGGYYEQYF.

This chain joins TRBV6-5 and TRBJ1-1, with D hard to call. Germline CDR1 and CDR2: MNHEY and SVGAGI. The CDR3 runs 13 residues. The V and J ends lost 7 bases and 3 bases respectively, with 12 bases between them. In DNA form, the CDR3 reads TGTGCCAGCAAACGGGGTGGGGACACTGAAGCTTTCTTT. Protein: CASKRGGDTEAFF.

V gene TRBV18 combines with J gene TRBJ1-1; D is unresolved. The V gene's germline CDR1 is KGHSH and CDR2 LQKENI. Trimming took off 6 bases at V and 1 base at J, with 12 bases between the two ends. CDR3 length: 14 residues. The CDR3, as DNA: TGTGCCAGCTCCTCCCGCGGGGAGAACACTGAAGCTTTCTTT. Encoded protein: CASSSRGENTEAFF.

The chain has TRBV5-4 and TRBJ1-2; D is undetermined. Germline-derived CDR1 and CDR2 are SGHNT and YYREEE (reference sequence). This CDR3 comprises 13 residues. Between the trimmed V and J ends, which lost 0 bases and 5 bases, there was a span of 8 bases. The CDR3 reads CASSLGPTYGYTF. In nucleotides, the CDR3 is TGTGCCAGCAGCTTGGGGCCAACATATGGCTACACCTTC. The complete variable domain, with remaining parts taken from reference TRBV5-4 and TRBJ1-2, reads ETGVTQSPTHLIKTRGQQVTLRCSSQSGHNTVSWYQQALGQGPQFIFQYYREEENGRGNFPPRFSGLQFPNYSSELNVNALELDDSALYLCASSLGPTYGYTFGSGTRLTVV.

The gene calls are TRBV19 and TRBJ2-6, with a tentative D call TRBD1 (6 bases). CDR3 length: 16 amino acids. Trimming left V 5 bases short and J 1 base short, with 12 bases between. The germline CDR1 and CDR2 sequences are LNHDA and SQIVND (reference sequence). The CDR3 sequence is CASSLTRGSGANVLTF. CDR3 coding DNA: TGTGCCAGTAGTCTCACCAGGGGTTCTGGGGCCAACGTCCTGACTTTC.

V usage is TRBV2 and J usage is TRBJ1-6, with 8 bases identical to TRBD1. The J segment lost 6 bases and the V segment lost 10 bases, leaving 5 bases of the junction unmatched. There are 13 residues in the CDR3. Germline CDR1 is SNHLY and CDR2 is FYNNEI. The DNA for the CDR3 is TGTGCCACCCAGGGGGCGCGTAATTCACCCCTCCACTTT. Translated, it gives CATQGARNSPLHF.

In DNA form, the CDR3 reads TGCAGTGCTAGTCCGGGGAACCAGCCCCAGCATTTT. It codes for CSASPGNQPQHF. The chain is built from TRBV20-1 and TRBJ1-5; D is uncertain. CDR1 is DFQATT and CDR2 is SNEGSKA in the germline V gene (reference sequence). V was pared by 3 bases and J by 7 bases, with 10 bases between. The CDR3 runs 12 residues.

This clone was seen a single time. The J gene is TRBJ1-2, the V gene TRBV6-5; the match to TRBD1 covers 8 bases. The CDR3 covers 15 residues. Germline V gene data show CDR1 as MNHEY and CDR2 as SVGAGI. Trimming removed 0 bases from V and 7 bases from J; junction bases left unmatched: 7. The CDR3 spells CASSYSETGVRGYTF. CDR3 in DNA: TGTGCCAGCAGTTACTCTGAGACAGGGGTACGTGGCTACACCTTC.

V gene TRBV5-1 combines with J gene TRBJ2-1; 9 bases map to TRBD2. The CDR3 runs 15 residues. CDR1 and CDR2 (germline): SGHRS, YFSETQ. V lost 0 bases, J lost 5 bases, and 3 bases stayed unmatched. The CDR3 DNA reads as TGCGCCAGCAGCTTGGTGGCGGGGGGGAACAATGAGCAGTTCTTC. This codes for CASSLVAGGNNEQFF.

In DNA form, the CDR3 reads TGTGCCAGCAGAGGGGGGGGGCAGGGAGGAGATACGCAGTATTTT. Its protein is CASRGGGQGGDTQYF. The chain recombines TRBV7-2 with TRBJ2-3; weak D call: TRBD2 (7 bases). The CDR3 covers 15 residues. Germline assignment: CDR1 SGHTA and CDR2 FQGNSA. The V end was cut by 6 bases, the J end by 5 bases, with 18 bases between.

The CDR3 DNA reads TGCGCCAGCAGCTTGAGGGGCACGAACACTGAAGCTTTCTTT. Encoded protein: CASSLRGTNTEAFF. This chain uses TRBV5-1 with TRBJ1-1, with D perhaps TRBD1 (5 bases). CDR3 length equals 14 residues. V lost 1 base, J lost 1 base, and 8 bases lay in between. Germline assignment: CDR1 SGHRS and CDR2 YFSETQ.

The rearrangement uses TRBV19 and TRBJ1-1; TRBD1 might be the D (6 bases). Trimming removed 7 bases at V and 4 bases at J, with 13 bases between. This CDR3 is built from 13 residues. Germline CDR1 reads LNHDA; CDR2 reads SQIVND (reference sequence). This CDR3 reads CASTGGAFTEAFF. The CDR3 nucleotides read TGTGCCAGTACGGGGGGCGCGTTCACTGAAGCTTTCTTT.

This sequence joins TRBV3-1 (or the pseudogene TRBV3-2) and TRBJ1-5; D is possibly TRBD1 (5 bases). The CDR3 runs to 13 residues. From germline, CDR1 is LGHDT and CDR2 YNNKEL (reference sequence). V was clipped by 4 bases and J by 6 bases, with 10 bases between them. The CDR3 coding sequence is TGTGCCAGCAGCCCGGGGAGGGGTCAGCCCCAGCATTTT. It translates to CASSPGRGQPQHF.

The rearrangement joins TRBV18 to TRBJ1-1; TRBD1 matches 8 bases. Germline V lookup: CDR1 KGHSH, CDR2 LQKENI. The CDR3 sequence is 16 residues long. The ends lost 3 bases at V and 1 base at J; junction bases unmatched: 7. The CDR3 nucleotides are TGTGCCAGCTCACCCCCGACAGGGGCCCGGAACACTGAAGCTTTCTTT. Encoded protein: CASSPPTGARNTEAFF.

The DNA of the CDR3 is TGTGCCAGCAGTCAAACAAATTCACCCCTCCACTTT. It encodes CASSQTNSPLHF. V is TRBV6-5 and J is TRBJ1-6; D gene ambiguous. Germline lookup yields CDR1 MNHEY and CDR2 SVGAGI. The CDR3 sequence is 12 residues long. V lost 5 bases to trimming and J lost 7 bases, with 6 bases between them.

The chain has TRBV5-1 and TRBJ2-1; TRBD1 is a possible D gene (5 bases). Germline loops: CDR1 SGHRS, CDR2 YFSETQ. The germline V and J ends were trimmed by 6 bases and 10 bases, with 17 bases remaining between them. This CDR3 comprises 13 residues. CDR3 protein: CASTQGRVGEQFF. Written as DNA, the CDR3 is TGCGCCAGCACCCAGGGTCGAGTTGGGGAGCAGTTCTTC.

The rearrangement uses TRBV5-4 and TRBJ2-3; TRBD2 matches 8 bases. Per the germline V gene, CDR1 is SGHNT and CDR2 is YYREEE (reference sequence). The CDR3 has 17 residues. After removal of 0 bases from V and 0 bases from J, the junction contained 6 bases not matched to a gene. In DNA form, the CDR3 reads TGTGCCAGCAGCTTGGCGTTAGCGGGGACCAGCACAGATACGCAGTATTTT. This sequence encodes CASSLALAGTSTDTQYF.

This clone appeared a single time. The chain carries TRBV3-1 (or the pseudogene TRBV3-2) and TRBJ2-7, with 9 bases aligning to TRBD2. Germline lookup yields CDR1 LGHDT and CDR2 YNNKEL (reference sequence). V dropped 5 bases and J dropped 4; count of bases not matched to a gene: 3. This CDR3 contains 13 residues. Here the CDR3 DNA reads TGTGCCAGCAGCTCAGCGGGGGGATACGAGCAGTACTTC. Protein product: CASSSAGGYEQYF.

The V gene is TRBV3-1 (or the pseudogene TRBV3-2), the J gene TRBJ2-5; 10 nucleotides match TRBD2. J was trimmed by 5 bases and V by 6 bases; bases with no gene match: 9. CDR1 is LGHDT and CDR2 is YNNKEL in the germline V gene (reference sequence). The length of the CDR3 is 15 residues. The DNA for the CDR3 is TGTGCCAGCAGTTTAAAGCGGGGGGGAGGGGAGACCCAGTACTTC. Its protein is CASSLKRGGGETQYF.

V is TRBV28 and J is TRBJ1-2; TRBD1 agrees at 9 bases. The ends lost 6 bases at V and 4 bases at J; junction bases unmatched: 9. Germline V gene data show CDR1 as MDHEN and CDR2 as SYDVKM. The CDR3 runs 15 residues. The CDR3 reads CASSRRTGGSYGYTF. CDR3 DNA sequence: TGTGCCAGCAGCCGACGAACAGGGGGCAGCTATGGCTACACCTTC.

The chain is built from TRBV5-1 and TRBJ1-2; unclear D gene. The V gene lost 0 bases and the J gene lost 3 bases, with 3 bases spanning the gap. This CDR3 is built from 12 residues. The V gene's germline CDR1 is SGHRS and CDR2 YFSETQ. CDR3 in DNA: TGCGCCAGCAGCTTGGGAGACTATGGCTACACCTTC. This encodes CASSLGDYGYTF.

The V call is TRBV5-1, the J call TRBJ2-7, with 7 bases aligning to TRBD1. The trim removed 4 bases at V and 0 bases at J, leaving 7 bases unmatched. Germline V gives CDR1 SGHRS, CDR2 YFSETQ. The CDR3 totals 15 residues. CDR3 protein: CASSPGGRSSYEQYV. In DNA, the CDR3 is TGCGCCAGCAGCCCAGGGGGACGGAGCTCCTACGAGCAGTACGTC.